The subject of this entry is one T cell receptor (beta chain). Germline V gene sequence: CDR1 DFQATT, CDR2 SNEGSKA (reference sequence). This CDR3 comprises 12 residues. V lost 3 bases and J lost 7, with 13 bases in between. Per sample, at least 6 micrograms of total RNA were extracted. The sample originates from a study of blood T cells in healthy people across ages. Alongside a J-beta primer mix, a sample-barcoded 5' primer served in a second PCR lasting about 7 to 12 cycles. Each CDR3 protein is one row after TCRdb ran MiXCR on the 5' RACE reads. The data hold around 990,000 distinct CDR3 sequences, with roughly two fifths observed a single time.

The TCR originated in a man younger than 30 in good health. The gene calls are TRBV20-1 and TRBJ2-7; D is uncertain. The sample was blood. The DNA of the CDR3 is TGCAGTGCTAGCGGGTCGTCCAGGGAGCAGTACTTC. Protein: CSASGSSREQYF.